This T cell receptor (beta chain) was documented in a study of multiple sclerosis patients with progressive multifocal leukoencephalopathy. V lost 8 bases to trimming and J lost 2 bases, with 10 bases between them. CDR1 is MNHEY, CDR2 SMNVEV, per germline (reference sequence). The CDR3 runs to 13 residues. Study-level points and caveats: No common TRBV or TRBJ usage or pairing appeared at PML. Most PML patients had lower entropy, suggesting less diverse TRB repertoires. Findings may reflect JC virus infection or just general immunocompromise.

Documented time point: before natalizumab initiation. T0 blood was collected before the first natalizumab infusion. This clone was counted between two and nine times. Its antigen remains unknown. TCRdb's copy holds only in-frame clones and misses some; the assay was immunoSEQ multiplex PCR. The sample includes more than 25,000 clones, more than 70% of them seen just once. The clonotype was recovered from a human donor with multiple sclerosis. The rearrangement joins TRBV27 to TRBJ1-5; D perhaps matches TRBD1 (5 bases). The material sequenced was PBMCs. The CDR3 DNA reads TGTGCCAGCCTGCAAGGGGGCAATCAGCCCCAGCATTTT. As protein: CASLQGGNQPQHF.